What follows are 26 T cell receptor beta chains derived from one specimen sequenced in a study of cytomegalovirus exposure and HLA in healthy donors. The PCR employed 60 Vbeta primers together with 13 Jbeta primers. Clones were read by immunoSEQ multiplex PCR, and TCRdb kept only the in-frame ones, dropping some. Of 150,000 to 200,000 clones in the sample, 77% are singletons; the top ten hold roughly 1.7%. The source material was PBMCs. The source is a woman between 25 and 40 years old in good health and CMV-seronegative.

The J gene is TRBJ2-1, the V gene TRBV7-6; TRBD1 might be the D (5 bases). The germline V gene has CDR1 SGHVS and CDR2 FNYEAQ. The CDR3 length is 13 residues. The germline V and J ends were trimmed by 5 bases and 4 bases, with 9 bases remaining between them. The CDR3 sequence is CASSTQGYNEQFF. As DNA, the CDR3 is TGTGCCAGCAGCACCCAGGGATACAATGAGCAGTTCTTC.

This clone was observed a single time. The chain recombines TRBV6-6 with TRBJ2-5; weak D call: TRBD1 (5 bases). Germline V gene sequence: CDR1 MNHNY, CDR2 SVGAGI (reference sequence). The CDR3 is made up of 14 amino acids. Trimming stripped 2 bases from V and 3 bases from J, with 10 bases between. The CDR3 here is CASSYRLGEETQYF. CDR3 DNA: TGTGCCAGCAGTTACAGGTTAGGGGAAGAGACCCAGTACTTC.

DNA of the CDR3: TGTGCCACCAGCAGAGATCCGGGACAGGGCTACGAGCAGTACTTC. Translating it yields CATSRDPGQGYEQYF. The rearrangement joins TRBV15 to TRBJ2-7, with 9 bases lining up with TRBD1. The V and J ends lost 0 bases and 3 bases, in that order; junction bases with no gene match: 3. Germline CDR1 LNHNV, CDR2 YYDKDF (reference sequence). The CDR3 has 15 amino acids.

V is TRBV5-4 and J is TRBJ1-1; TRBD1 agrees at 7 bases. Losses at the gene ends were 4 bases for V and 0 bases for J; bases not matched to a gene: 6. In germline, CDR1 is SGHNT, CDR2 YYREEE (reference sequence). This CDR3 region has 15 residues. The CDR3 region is CASSPRGVMNTEAFF. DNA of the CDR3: TGTGCCAGCAGCCCCAGGGGGGTTATGAACACTGAAGCTTTCTTT.

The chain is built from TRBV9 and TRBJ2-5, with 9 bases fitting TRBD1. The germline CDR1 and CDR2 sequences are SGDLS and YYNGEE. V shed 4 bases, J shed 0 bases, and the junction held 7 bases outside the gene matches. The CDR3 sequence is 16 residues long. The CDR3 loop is CASSPRQGDHQETQYF. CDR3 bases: TGTGCCAGCAGCCCCCGACAGGGGGACCACCAAGAGACCCAGTACTTC. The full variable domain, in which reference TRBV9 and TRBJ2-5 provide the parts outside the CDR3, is DSGVTQTPKHLITATGQRVTLRCSPRSGDLSVYWYQQSLDQGLQFLIQYYNGEERAKGNILERFSAQQFPDLHSELNLSSLELGDSALYFCASSPRQGDHQETQYFGPGTRLLVL.

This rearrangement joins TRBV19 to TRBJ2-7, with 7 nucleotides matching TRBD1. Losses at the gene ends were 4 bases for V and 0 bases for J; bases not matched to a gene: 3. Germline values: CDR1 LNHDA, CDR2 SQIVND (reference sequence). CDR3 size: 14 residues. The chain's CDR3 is CASSTRQGSYEQYF. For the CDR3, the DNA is TGTGCCAGTAGTACCCGACAGGGCTCCTACGAGCAGTACTTC. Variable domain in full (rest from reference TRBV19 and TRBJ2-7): DGGITQSPKYLFRKEGQNVTLSCEQNLNHDAMYWYRQDPGQGLRLIYYSQIVNDFQKGDIAEGYSVSREKKESFPLTVTSAQKNPTAFYLCASSTRQGSYEQYFGPGTRLTVT.

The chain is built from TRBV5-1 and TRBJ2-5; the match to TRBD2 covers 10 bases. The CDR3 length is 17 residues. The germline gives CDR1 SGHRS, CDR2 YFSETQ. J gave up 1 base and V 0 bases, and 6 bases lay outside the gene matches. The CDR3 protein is CASSLGPSGGVQETQYF. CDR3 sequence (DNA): TGCGCCAGCAGCTTGGGCCCTAGCGGGGGCGTCCAAGAGACCCAGTACTTC.

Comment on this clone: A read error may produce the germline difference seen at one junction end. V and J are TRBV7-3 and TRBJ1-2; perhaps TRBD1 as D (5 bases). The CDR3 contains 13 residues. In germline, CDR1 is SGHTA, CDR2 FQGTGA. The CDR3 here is CASSLTGAYGYPF. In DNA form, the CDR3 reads TGTGCCAGCAGCTTAACAGGGGCCTATGGCTACCCCTTC.

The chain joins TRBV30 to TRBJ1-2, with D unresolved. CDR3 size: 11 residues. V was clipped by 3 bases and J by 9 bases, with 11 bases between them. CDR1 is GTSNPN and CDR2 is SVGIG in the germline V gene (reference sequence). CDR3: CAWRNPQSYTF. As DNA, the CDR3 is TGTGCCTGGAGAAATCCACAGAGCTACACCTTC. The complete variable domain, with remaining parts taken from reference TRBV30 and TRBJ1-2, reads SQTIHQWPATLVQPVGSPLSLECTVEGTSNPNLYWYRQAAGRGLQLLFYSVGIGQISSEVPQNLSASRPQDRQFILSSKKLLLSDSGFYLCAWRNPQSYTFGSGTRLTVV.

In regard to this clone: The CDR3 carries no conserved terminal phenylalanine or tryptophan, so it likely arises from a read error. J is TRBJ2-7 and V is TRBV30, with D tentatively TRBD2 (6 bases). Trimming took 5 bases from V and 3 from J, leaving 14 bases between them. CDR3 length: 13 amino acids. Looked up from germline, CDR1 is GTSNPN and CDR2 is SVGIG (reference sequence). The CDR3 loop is CAWGTGTYYEQYL. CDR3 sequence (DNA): TGTGCCTGGGGAACCGGGACTTACTACGAGCAGTACCTC.

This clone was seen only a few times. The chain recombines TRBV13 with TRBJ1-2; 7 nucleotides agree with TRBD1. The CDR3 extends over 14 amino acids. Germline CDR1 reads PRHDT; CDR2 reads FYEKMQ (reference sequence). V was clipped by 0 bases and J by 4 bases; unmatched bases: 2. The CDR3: CASSLGSGGYGYTF. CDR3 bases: TGTGCCAGCAGCTTAGGATCAGGGGGCTATGGCTACACCTTC.

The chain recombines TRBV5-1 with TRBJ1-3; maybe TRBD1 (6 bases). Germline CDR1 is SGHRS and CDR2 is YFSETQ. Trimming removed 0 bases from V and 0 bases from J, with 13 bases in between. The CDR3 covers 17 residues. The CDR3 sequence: CASSLAGRGASGNTIYF. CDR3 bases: TGCGCCAGCAGCTTGGCCGGGCGGGGGGCCTCTGGAAACACCATATATTTT.

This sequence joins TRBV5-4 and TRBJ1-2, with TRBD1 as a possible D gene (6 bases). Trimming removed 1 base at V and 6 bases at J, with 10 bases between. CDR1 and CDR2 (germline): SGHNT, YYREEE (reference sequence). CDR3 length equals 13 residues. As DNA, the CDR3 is TGTGCCAGCAGCTTGACAGGGACCCATGGCTACACCTTC. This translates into CASSLTGTHGYTF.

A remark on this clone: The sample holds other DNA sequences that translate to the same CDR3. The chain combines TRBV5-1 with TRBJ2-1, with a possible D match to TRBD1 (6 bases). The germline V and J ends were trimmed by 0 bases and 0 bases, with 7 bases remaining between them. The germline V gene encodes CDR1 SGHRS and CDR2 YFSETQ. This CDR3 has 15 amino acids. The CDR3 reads CASSLDRVSYNEQFF. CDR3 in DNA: TGCGCCAGCAGCTTGGACAGGGTCTCCTACAATGAGCAGTTCTTC. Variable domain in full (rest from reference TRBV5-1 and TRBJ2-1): KAGVTQTPRYLIKTRGQQVTLSCSPISGHRSVSWYQQTPGQGLQFLFEYFSETQRNKGNFPGRFSGRQFSNSRSEMNVSTLELGDSALYLCASSLDRVSYNEQFFGPGTRLTVL.

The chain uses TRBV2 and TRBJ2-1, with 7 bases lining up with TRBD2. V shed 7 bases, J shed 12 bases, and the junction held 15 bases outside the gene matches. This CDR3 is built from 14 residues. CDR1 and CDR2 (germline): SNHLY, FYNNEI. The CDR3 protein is CASIPNGGLHGQFF. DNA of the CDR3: TGTGCCAGCATTCCGAACGGGGGGTTGCACGGGCAGTTCTTC.

CDR3 amino acids: CASSFQTSGGLSTDTQYF. In DNA, the CDR3 is TGTGCCAGCAGTTTCCAGACTAGCGGGGGGCTTAGCACAGATACGCAGTATTTT. This sequence joins TRBV27 and TRBJ2-3, with 13 nucleotides matching TRBD2. Germline CDR1 and CDR2: MNHEY and SMNVEV (reference sequence). The length of the CDR3 is 18 residues. V dropped 3 bases and J dropped 0; count of bases not matched to a gene: 6.

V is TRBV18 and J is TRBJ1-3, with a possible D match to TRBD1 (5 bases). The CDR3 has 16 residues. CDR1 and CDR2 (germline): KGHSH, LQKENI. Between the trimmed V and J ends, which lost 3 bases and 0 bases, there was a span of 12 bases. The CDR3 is CASSPQQELSGNTIYF. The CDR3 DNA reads TGTGCCAGCTCACCGCAACAGGAGCTCTCTGGAAACACCATATATTTT.

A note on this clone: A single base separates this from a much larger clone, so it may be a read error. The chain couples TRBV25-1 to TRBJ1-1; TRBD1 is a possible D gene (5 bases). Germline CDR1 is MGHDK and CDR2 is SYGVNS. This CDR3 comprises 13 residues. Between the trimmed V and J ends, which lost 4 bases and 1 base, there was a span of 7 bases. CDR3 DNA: TGTGCCAGCAGTGTCAGGGAGAACACTGAAGCTTTCTTT. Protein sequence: CASSVRENTEAFF.

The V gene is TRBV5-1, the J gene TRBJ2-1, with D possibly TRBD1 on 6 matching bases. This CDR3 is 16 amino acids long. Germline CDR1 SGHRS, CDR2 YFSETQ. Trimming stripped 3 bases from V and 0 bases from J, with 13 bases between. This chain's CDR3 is CASSSTGTNSYNEQFF. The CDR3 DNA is TGCGCCAGCAGCTCTACCGGGACAAACTCCTACAATGAGCAGTTCTTC.

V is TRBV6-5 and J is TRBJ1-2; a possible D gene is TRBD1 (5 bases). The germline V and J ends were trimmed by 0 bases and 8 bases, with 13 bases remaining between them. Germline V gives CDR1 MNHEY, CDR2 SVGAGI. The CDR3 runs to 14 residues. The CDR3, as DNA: TGTGCCAGCAGTTACTCGGGGGGGAGGGAGGGCTACACCTTC. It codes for CASSYSGGREGYTF.

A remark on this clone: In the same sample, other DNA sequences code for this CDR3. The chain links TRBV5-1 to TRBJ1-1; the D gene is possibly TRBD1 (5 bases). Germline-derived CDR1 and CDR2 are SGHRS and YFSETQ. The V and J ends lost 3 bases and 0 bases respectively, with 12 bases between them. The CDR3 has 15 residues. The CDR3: CASSSPRGMNTEAFF. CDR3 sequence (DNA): TGCGCCAGCAGCTCACCTAGGGGTATGAACACTGAAGCTTTCTTT.

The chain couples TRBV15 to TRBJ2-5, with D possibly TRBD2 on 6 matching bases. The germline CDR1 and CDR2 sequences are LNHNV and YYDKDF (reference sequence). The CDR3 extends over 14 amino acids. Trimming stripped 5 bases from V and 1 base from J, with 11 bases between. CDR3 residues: CATSRLGFQETQYF. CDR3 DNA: TGTGCCACCAGCCGACTAGGTTTCCAAGAGACCCAGTACTTC. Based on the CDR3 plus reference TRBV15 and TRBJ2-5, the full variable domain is DAMVIQNPRYQVTQFGKPVTLSCSQTLNHNVMYWYQQKSSQAPKLLFHYYDKDFNNEADTPDNFQSRRPNTSFCFLDIRSPGLGDTAMYLCATSRLGFQETQYFGPGTRLLVL.

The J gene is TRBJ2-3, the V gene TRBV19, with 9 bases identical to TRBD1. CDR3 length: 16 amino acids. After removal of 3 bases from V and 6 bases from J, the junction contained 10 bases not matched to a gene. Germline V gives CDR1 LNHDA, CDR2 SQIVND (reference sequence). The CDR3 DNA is TGTGCCAGTAGTATTAAGTGGGACAGGGCGACGGATACGCAGTATTTT. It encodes CASSIKWDRATDTQYF.

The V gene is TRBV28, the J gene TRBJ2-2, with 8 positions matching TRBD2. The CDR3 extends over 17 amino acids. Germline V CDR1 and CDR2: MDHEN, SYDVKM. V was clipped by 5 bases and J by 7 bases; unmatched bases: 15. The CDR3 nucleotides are TGTGCCAGCAGTCTTGACACCAGCGGGAGAACGGACGGGGAGCTGTTTTTT. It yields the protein CASSLDTSGRTDGELFF.

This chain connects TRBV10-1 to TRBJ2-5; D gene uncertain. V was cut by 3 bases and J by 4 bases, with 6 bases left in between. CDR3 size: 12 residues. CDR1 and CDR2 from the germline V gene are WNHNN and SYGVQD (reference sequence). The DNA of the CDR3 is TGCGCCAGCAGTGAAAACTCAGAGACCCAGTACTTC. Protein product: CASSENSETQYF.

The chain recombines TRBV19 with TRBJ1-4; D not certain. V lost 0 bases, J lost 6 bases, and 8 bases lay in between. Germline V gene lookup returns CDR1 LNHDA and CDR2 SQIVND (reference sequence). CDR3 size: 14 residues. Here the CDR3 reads CASSIEVQDEKLFF. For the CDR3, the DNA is TGTGCCAGTAGTATAGAAGTCCAGGATGAAAAACTGTTTTTT.